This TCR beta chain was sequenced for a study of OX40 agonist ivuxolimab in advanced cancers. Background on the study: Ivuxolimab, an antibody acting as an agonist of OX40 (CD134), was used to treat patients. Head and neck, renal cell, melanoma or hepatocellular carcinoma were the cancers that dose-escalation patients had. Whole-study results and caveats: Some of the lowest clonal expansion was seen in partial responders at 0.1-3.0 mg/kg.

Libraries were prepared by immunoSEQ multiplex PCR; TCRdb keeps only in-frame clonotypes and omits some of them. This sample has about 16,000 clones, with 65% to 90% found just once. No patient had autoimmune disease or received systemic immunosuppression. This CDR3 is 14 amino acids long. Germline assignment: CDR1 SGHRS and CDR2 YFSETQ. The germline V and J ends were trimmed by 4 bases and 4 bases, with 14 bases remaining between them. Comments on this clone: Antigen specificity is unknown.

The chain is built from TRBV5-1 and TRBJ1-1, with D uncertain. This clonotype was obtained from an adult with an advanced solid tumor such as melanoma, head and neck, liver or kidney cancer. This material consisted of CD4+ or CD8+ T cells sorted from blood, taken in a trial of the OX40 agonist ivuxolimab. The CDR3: CASSAAASGTEAFF. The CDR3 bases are TGCGCCAGCAGCGCGGCCGCGTCAGGCACTGAAGCTTTCTTT.